These 22 T cell receptor beta chains were all obtained from the same sample, sequenced in a study of naive and memory T cell subsets. Both TRBC1 and TRBC2 were covered by a beta constant-region primer of two equimolar oligonucleotides. TCRdb independently ran MiXCR on the UMI-ligation and nested PCR reads; one entry per CDR3 protein. The table includes 120,000 to 150,000 distinct CDR3 sequences, approximately 17% detected once. What was sequenced was naive CD4+ T cells from blood. All receptors derive from a human donor in good health.

The rearrangement links TRBV29-1 to TRBJ2-3; 7 bases align to TRBD1. V trimming: 1 base; J trimming: 2 bases; junction bases outside the gene matches: 9. Per the germline V gene, CDR1 is SQVTM and CDR2 is ANQGSEA. The CDR3 sequence is 16 residues long. The CDR3 DNA follows: TGCAGCGTTGAAGGGGACAGTGGAGCCCTCACAGATACGCAGTATTTT. It translates to CSVEGDSGALTDTQYF.

The J gene is TRBJ2-7, the V gene TRBV25-1; no firm D call. This CDR3 is built from 13 residues. Germline CDR1 is MGHDK and CDR2 is SYGVNS. Trimming removed 0 bases at V and 3 bases at J, with 6 bases between. CDR3: CASSEYESYEQYF. The CDR3 DNA follows: TGTGCCAGCAGTGAATATGAAAGCTACGAGCAGTACTTC.

This clonotype was seen only a few times. This chain joins TRBV28 and TRBJ2-7; 8 bases agree with TRBD1. J lost 1 base, V lost 6 bases, and 8 bases had no gene match. Germline lookup yields CDR1 MDHEN and CDR2 SYDVKM. The CDR3 covers 15 residues. CDR3 amino acids: CASRGPGQGSYEQYF. The CDR3 DNA reads TGTGCCAGCAGGGGGCCCGGACAGGGATCCTACGAGCAGTACTTC.

J is TRBJ2-2 and V is TRBV28; 7 bases line up with TRBD2. The CDR3 spans 14 residues. Germline V lookup: CDR1 MDHEN, CDR2 SYDVKM. Trimming took 3 bases from V and 6 from J; bases not matched to a gene: 4. This chain's CDR3 is CASSFAAGAGELFF. The CDR3 DNA sequence: TGTGCCAGCAGTTTTGCGGCGGGAGCCGGGGAGCTGTTTTTT.

This clonotype was seen only a few times. The chain combines TRBV20-1 with TRBJ2-7; no definite D call. From germline, CDR1 is DFQATT and CDR2 SNEGSKA (reference sequence). The CDR3 runs to 13 residues. Deletions cut 7 bases from V and 3 bases from J, with 16 bases between. CDR3 amino acids: CSGGARQNYEQYF. The CDR3, as DNA: TGCAGTGGAGGTGCCAGGCAAAACTACGAGCAGTACTTC.

This clonotype was observed a single time. The junction and the germline gene differ at one end; a read error may be behind it. V is TRBV10-3 and J is TRBJ2-2; no clear D. CDR1 and CDR2 (germline): ENHRY, SYGVKD. The CDR3 loop spans 14 amino acids. CDR3 coding DNA: TGTGCCAACAGTGAGTCTGAGGCAACCGGGGAGCTGTTTTTT. Residues: CANSESEATGELFF.

V is TRBV9 and J is TRBJ1-3; 8 positions agree with TRBD1. CDR1 and CDR2 (germline): SGDLS, YYNGEE. The J segment lost 8 bases and the V segment lost 4 bases, leaving 11 bases of the junction unmatched. CDR3 length: 15 amino acids. CDR3 amino acids: CASSPDRGPSDTIYF. The CDR3 DNA reads TGTGCCAGCAGCCCCGACAGGGGCCCATCTGACACCATATATTTT.

This chain connects TRBV7-9 to TRBJ1-2; maybe TRBD1 (5 bases). CDR3 length: 14 residues. V was trimmed by 5 bases and J by 2 bases, leaving 12 bases between them. Germline V gene lookup returns CDR1 SEHNR and CDR2 FQNEAQ (reference sequence). The CDR3 bases are TGTGCCAGCAGCCGGGACGGAAAGAACTATGGCTACACCTTC. Its translation is CASSRDGKNYGYTF.

In its sample, this clonotype was seen a few times. J is TRBJ2-5 and V is TRBV11-2; 7 bases line up with TRBD1. Germline V gives CDR1 SGHAT, CDR2 FQNNGV. V shed 6 bases, J shed 0 bases, and the junction held 10 bases outside the gene matches. This CDR3 comprises 16 residues. CDR3 loop: CASRGSRTGDQETQYF. As DNA, the CDR3 is TGTGCCAGCAGGGGCAGTCGGACAGGCGACCAAGAGACCCAGTACTTC.

CDR3 loop: CSARVGRDNQPQHF. DNA of the CDR3: TGCAGTGCTAGAGTGGGACGGGACAATCAGCCCCAGCATTTT. This chain connects TRBV20-1 to TRBJ1-5; D may be TRBD1 (5 bases). The CDR3 sequence is 14 residues long. Germline loops: CDR1 DFQATT, CDR2 SNEGSKA (reference sequence). The V end lost 1 base, the J end lost 3 bases, and 10 bases lay between the germline ends.

The rearrangement joins TRBV5-4 to TRBJ1-5; no firm D call. Germline V lookup: CDR1 SGHNT, CDR2 YYREEE (reference sequence). V lost 1 base and J lost 0, with 11 bases in between. The CDR3 runs 16 residues. DNA of the CDR3: TGTGCCAGCAGCTTGTCGTGGGGTTCTAGCAATCAGCCCCAGCATTTT. Translating gives CASSLSWGSSNQPQHF.

The chain is built from TRBV12-3 or TRBV12-4 and TRBJ2-5; the D gene could be TRBD1 or TRBD2 (5 bases each). The V end was cut by 6 bases, the J end by 5 bases, with 16 bases between. The CDR3 loop spans 14 amino acids. The chain's CDR3 is CASSPVWGGETQYF. The CDR3 DNA is TGTGCCAGCAGCCCGGTTTGGGGCGGGGAGACCCAGTACTTC.

In its sample, this clonotype was seen a few times. J is TRBJ1-4 and V is TRBV20-1, with 7 nucleotides matching TRBD1. The CDR3 covers 13 residues. Germline V lookup: CDR1 DFQATT, CDR2 SNEGSKA (reference sequence). With 6 bases clipped from V and 5 bases from J, the junction kept 6 bases outside the gene matches. This chain's CDR3 is CSAETGPNEKLFF. The CDR3 bases are TGCAGTGCCGAGACAGGGCCGAATGAAAAACTGTTTTTT.

This chain connects TRBV16 to TRBJ1-1; D gene unclear. Trimming took off 2 bases at V and 2 bases at J, with 9 bases between the two ends. Germline loops: CDR1 KGHSY, CDR2 FQNENV. CDR3 length: 14 amino acids. The CDR3 sequence is CASSQRLPNTEAFF. The CDR3 nucleotides read TGTGCCAGCAGCCAACGACTGCCCAACACTGAAGCTTTCTTT.

This clonotype appeared a few times. The V gene is TRBV29-1, the J gene TRBJ1-1, with D possibly matching TRBD1 (5 bases). The V gene lost 6 bases and the J gene lost 1 base, with 15 bases spanning the gap. Germline values: CDR1 SQVTM, CDR2 ANQGSEA. CDR3 size: 14 residues. CDR3 in DNA: TGCAGCGTGGACCCGGGACCTAGGAACACTGAAGCTTTCTTT. Its protein is CSVDPGPRNTEAFF.

This clonotype occurred a few times. This chain uses TRBV12-3 or TRBV12-4 with TRBJ1-5; D gene uncertain. V dropped 5 bases and J dropped 7 bases, with 18 bases sitting between them. This CDR3 has 15 residues. The CDR3 sequence: CASSLQWGVGQPQHF. The CDR3 DNA follows: TGTGCCAGCAGTCTCCAATGGGGAGTGGGGCAGCCCCAGCATTTT.

This clonotype was detected a few times. This chain links TRBV21-1 with TRBJ2-5; the table's D call of TRBD2 was not tested on the DNA. TRBV21-1 is a pseudogene segment. The CDR3 is made up of 14 amino acids. The CDR3 coding sequence is TGTGCCAGCACCAGGGGGGGACTCCAAGAGACCCAGTACTTC. This sequence encodes CASTRGGLQETQYF.

This clonotype was recorded once. V and J are TRBV28 and TRBJ1-1, with TRBD1 matching over 9 bases. The junction had 14 bases not matched to a gene; V was cut back by 2 bases and J by 10 bases. Per the germline V gene, CDR1 is MDHEN and CDR2 is SYDVKM. The CDR3 has 16 amino acids. The CDR3 sequence is CASSLQGTGSLLGAFF. CDR3 DNA sequence: TGTGCCAGCAGTTTACAAGGGACAGGGAGTCTGCTGGGAGCTTTCTTT. Full variable domain (rest looked up from reference TRBV28 and TRBJ1-1): DVKVTQSSRYLVKRTGEKVFLECVQDMDHENMFWYRQDPGLGLRLIYFSYDVKMKEKGDIPEGYSVSREKKERFSLILESASTNQTSMYLCASSLQGTGSLLGAFFGQGTRLTVV.

The gene calls are TRBV6-2 or TRBV6-3 and TRBJ2-1; 10 nucleotides line up with TRBD2. Germline CDR1 reads MNHEY; CDR2 reads SVGEGT. The CDR3 consists of 15 residues. With 2 bases clipped from V and 7 bases from J, the junction kept 5 bases outside the gene matches. This CDR3 reads CASSYASGSLNEQFF. CDR3 DNA: TGTGCCAGCAGTTACGCTAGCGGGAGTTTAAATGAGCAGTTCTTC.

For the CDR3, the DNA is TGTGCCAGCACAAGAGCGGGGGCCACCTACGAGCAGTACTTC. Its protein product is CASTRAGATYEQYF. J is TRBJ2-7 and V is TRBV6-1, with 8 bases lining up with TRBD2. Germline V gene data show CDR1 as MNHNS and CDR2 as SASEGT. CDR3 length equals 14 residues. V was clipped by 7 bases and J by 2 bases; unmatched bases: 7.

The chain links TRBV10-3 to TRBJ2-2; D gene ambiguous. Trimming removed 3 bases from V and 5 bases from J, with 4 bases in between. CDR1 ENHRY and CDR2 SYGVKD come from the germline V gene. CDR3 size: 12 residues. CDR3 bases: TGTGCCATCAGTGACTATACCGGGGAGCTGTTTTTT. This gives the protein CAISDYTGELFF.

The chain recombines TRBV11-2 with TRBJ2-5; 8 bases fit TRBD1. CDR1 SGHAT and CDR2 FQNNGV come from the germline V gene. The CDR3 loop spans 14 amino acids. V gave up 1 base and J gave up 7 bases; unmatched junction bases: 5. CDR3 DNA: TGTGCCAGCAGCTTAGGGACAGGGTTTATGACCCAGTACTTC. It translates to CASSLGTGFMTQYF.